Listed here is a single TCR beta chain. This receptor's antigen is unknown. No base quality values were provided; no much bigger clone lies one nucleotide off. Germline trimming amounts to 3 bases on V and 7 bases on J, with 2 as the count of junction bases outside the gene matches. The CDR1 and CDR2 encoded by the germline V gene (reference sequence) are GTSNPN and SVGIG. The CDR3 goes from the cysteine to the phenylalanine over 14 residues. Here the CDR3 DNA is all that survives: 42 bases in frame from base 1. The immunoSEQ Assay, a bias-controlled multiplex PCR, was used to amplify TCRbeta CDR3 regions from genomic DNA. In the paper's pipeline: The number of nucleated cells in each sample was estimated by amplification of reference gene primers within the assay. To quantify the absolute abundance of each unique TCRbeta CDR3 rearrangement, sequence reads were collapsed and filtered. Productive Simpson clonality was computed per sample as the square root of Simpson's diversity index over productive rearrangements. Entries here come from immuneACCESS through TCRdb and include only in-frame sequences with V and J called. Some clones fail to appear in such tables; in the studies checked, an unresolved V gene covers under half of the shortfall, and the cause of the remainder is unknown. That table gives V, J and clone size, and the DNA gave D and trimming. The sample data list fewer than 350,000 clones, and about 90% of these were observed just once. About 4% of the sample comes from the top ten.

These data come from a study of blood T cell repertoires in COVID-19 (dated by TCRdb to the early 2020s). Study-wide context: Samples from collaborators originated in the United States, Italy and Spain and spanned both the acute and convalescent phases of COVID-19. The prospective study material was composed of cDNA or gDNA derived from T cells, B-cell-depleted T cells, or PBMCs. Subjects who had been exposed to COVID-19, were actively infected with it, or had recovered from it provided the deeply sampled blood TCRbeta repertoires that made up the dataset. The repertoires were released in a freely available public database intended as a resource for research on the immune response to SARS-CoV-2. Samples were obtained from the ongoing ImmuneRACE study (first 160 participants) and from 1,254 subjects provided by 6 global collaborators. Sample metadata almost always included a de-identified subject ID, COVID-19 status, age in years and sex. Where available, HLA class I and class II types were taken from metadata supplied by the sample provider and were not determined by assay-based typing.

Participants in the prospective study were aged roughly 18 to 89 years, lived in approximately 26 United States geographic areas, and enrolled through a virtual design. To assign participants to cohorts, the prospective study relied on clinical history that participants themselves reported in a screening survey and a study questionnaire. Mobile phlebotomists in the prospective study collected whole blood, serum and a nasopharyngeal or oropharyngeal swab from every participant. Additional blood draws and questionnaires over an approximately two-month period could optionally be provided by prospective study participants. Blood samples from the prospective study were shipped frozen or at room temperature prior to DNA extraction. Summary of the overall study and its limitations: Clinical and demographic metadata were provided uncurated, with the amount varying by source and participant.

The sample consisted of PBMCs or T cells enriched from blood (not recorded which). Rearrangement joined TRBV30 to TRBJ2-1, and TRBD2 matches 14 of the central bases. This clonotype was sampled from a woman in her 30s with acute COVID-19. The CDR3 corresponds to CAWSGTSGRNEQFF. The bases are TGTGCCTGGAGCGGGACTAGCGGGAGAAATGAGCAGTTCTTC. The CDR3, completed at both ends by the reference TRBV30 and TRBJ2-1 genes, gives the full variable domain SQTIHQWPATLVQPVGSPLSLECTVEGTSNPNLYWYRQAAGRGLQLLFYSVGIGQISSEVPQNLSASRPQDRQFILSSKKLLLSDSGFYLCAWSGTSGRNEQFFGPGTRLTVL.